The source of this T cell receptor beta chain is a study of T cell responses to AZD1222 COVID-19 vaccine. Overall study: Pooled together were second doses at about 4 or about 12 weeks. Points from the study as a whole: An increase in Spike-specific TCR breadth and depth was observed after two AZD1222 doses. Among spike-specific TCRs, nearly half reportedly target unmutated variant regions.

This clone has just one count. The antigen remains undetermined. Trimming stripped 1 base from V and 7 bases from J, with 11 bases between. CDR3 size: 12 residues. Germline values: CDR1 GTSNPN, CDR2 SVGIG (reference sequence). Using immunoSEQ multiplex PCR, the repertoire was profiled, and TCRdb retains in-frame clones only, with some absent. The sample records 75,000 to 90,000 clones, about 72% being singletons. This sample comprised peripheral blood, obtained on day 0 of AZD1222 vaccination. The source is an adult in good health. The V call is TRBV30, the J call TRBJ2-7, with no clear D. CDR3 sequence: CAWSDAYGEQYF. The CDR3 DNA is TGTGCCTGGAGTGACGCCTACGGGGAGCAGTACTTC.